This TCR beta chain was obtained from a study of blood T cell repertoires in COVID-19. Overall study: The United States, Italy and Spain provided the acute and convalescent COVID-19 samples. Sample material is recorded as cDNA or gDNA derived from T cells, B-cell-depleted T cells, or PBMCs.

Germline assignment: CDR1 GTSNPN and CDR2 SVGIG (reference sequence). The CDR3 has 11 amino acids. V was clipped by 7 bases and J by 9 bases, with 14 bases between them. Under the authors' procedure: By means of reference gene primer amplification, nucleated cell counts were estimated. The repertoire was sequenced with immunoSEQ multiplex PCR; TCRdb's copy has only in-frame clones and lacks some. The V and J calls and clone size were taken over from that table, and D and trimming were inferred from the DNA. Of about 330,000 clones listed, 87% are singletons. The Seattle patients joined while their infection was active and were tracked longitudinally afterward.

Sequencing input: peripheral blood. The chain combines TRBV30 with TRBJ2-3; possible D gene TRBD1, 5 bases. The receptor was isolated from a man aged 25-45 years with COVID-19, enrolled during active disease. This CDR3 is CASQGLGTQYF. The CDR3 DNA reads TGTGCCTCCCAGGGTTTGGGGACGCAGTATTTT.